The subject of this entry is one T cell receptor (beta chain). This clonotype was recorded many times. Which antigen it targets is not known. No quality values exist for individual bases; no much larger clone is one base distant. The data were obtained in a study of CD8+CD57+ T cells in acquired aplastic anemia listed by TCRdb under 2018. Concerning the study at large: On average, sorted CD4+ and CD8+ cells yielded approximately 3 ug of extracted DNA, with a range of about 0.19 to 30 ug. For healthy donor samples, the average read count was around 9.9 million for CD4+ cells and 11 million to 13 million for CD8+ cells.

TCR repertoires of sorted CD4+ and CD8+ blood T cells from severe aplastic anemia patients and healthy subjects were deep-sequenced in the study. Ficoll-Paque density gradient centrifugation was used to isolate peripheral blood mononuclear cells. Before DNA extraction, CD4+ and CD8+ T cells were sorted with FACS or magnetic beads. The germline V gene provides CDR1 SGHRS and CDR2 YFSETQ. The germline V and J ends show losses of 0 bases and 0 bases respectively, and no gene match explains 2 bases of the junction. From its cysteine to its phenylalanine, the CDR3 spans 15 amino acids. The sequence is cut down to CDR3 DNA, 45 bases in frame from base 1. TCR beta VDJ combination and CDR3 sequence profiling used genomic DNA as the template. TCR repertoire sequencing was run on an Illumina HiSeq 2000. The paper's data handling went like this. TRBV/TRBJ rearrangement plots, CDR3 size and DJ length profiles, and Simpson's diversity index were used to assess repertoires. Whichever DNA sequence was most abundant in the deep sequencing data was defined as the immunodominant clone. CDR3 amino acid sequences were screened for sharing across subjects and were compared with published repertoires and the VDJdb database. TCRdb ran its own pipeline on the public reads, namely fastp trimming at Q25 and MiXCR clone calling, and kept in-frame beta chains. Rows matching on CDR3 protein sequence are summarized as one entry with the most common DNA and genes. The V and J calls, along with clone size, are taken from TCRdb and not from the paper's own processing. Present in this sample are about 220,000 distinct CDR3 sequences, roughly 33% of which were seen just once. Around 1.1% of the sample is taken by the ten largest.

General study outcomes and caveats: Patients and healthy controls showed no significant difference in CD8+ Simpson's diversity (P=0.060). Twenty-nine CD8+ CDR3 sequences were shared between patients and controls but appeared highly expressed in patients and within their immunodominant clones.

Sequencing was performed on sorted CD4+, CD8+, or CD8+CD57+ T cells (not recorded which) from PBMCs. The chain links TRBV5-1 with TRBJ2-7, with 8 junctional bases fitting TRBD1. The clonotype was recovered from a human donor in good health, serving as a control. For the CDR3, the sequence is CASSLGTGISYEQYF. Here is the DNA: TGCGCCAGCAGCTTGGGGACAGGGATCTCCTACGAGCAGTACTTC.